This T cell receptor beta chain appears in the sequencing data of a study of OX40 agonist ivuxolimab in advanced cancers. V lost 4 bases and J 6 bases, leaving 18 bases between the germline ends. In germline, CDR1 is SGDLS, CDR2 YYNGEE. The CDR3 runs 15 residues. Repertoires were generated with immunoSEQ multiplex PCR, while TCRdb's copy carries only in-frame clones and drops some. The sample lists tens of thousands of clones, 87% occurring once. Sequenced here: CD4+ or CD8+ T cells sorted from blood, sampled in a trial of the OX40 agonist ivuxolimab. This sequence originates from an adult with an advanced solid tumor such as melanoma, head and neck, liver or kidney cancer. This sequence joins TRBV9 and TRBJ2-3, with D unresolved. The CDR3 loop reads CASSSSDGVADTQYF. The DNA for the CDR3 is TGTGCCAGCAGCTCCTCGGACGGCGTAGCCGATACGCAGTATTTT.